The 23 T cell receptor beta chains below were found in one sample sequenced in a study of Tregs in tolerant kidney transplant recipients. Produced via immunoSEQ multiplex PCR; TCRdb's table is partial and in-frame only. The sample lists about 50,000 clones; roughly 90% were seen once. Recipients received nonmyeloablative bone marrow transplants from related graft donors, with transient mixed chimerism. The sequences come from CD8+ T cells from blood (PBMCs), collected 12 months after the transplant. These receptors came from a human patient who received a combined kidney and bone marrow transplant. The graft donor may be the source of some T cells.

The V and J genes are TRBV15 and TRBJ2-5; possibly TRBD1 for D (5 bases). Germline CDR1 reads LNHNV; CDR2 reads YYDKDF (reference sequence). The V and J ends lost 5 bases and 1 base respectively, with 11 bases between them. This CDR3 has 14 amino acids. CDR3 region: CATSLNGAQETQYF. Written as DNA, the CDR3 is TGTGCCACCAGCTTAAATGGGGCCCAAGAGACCCAGTACTTC.

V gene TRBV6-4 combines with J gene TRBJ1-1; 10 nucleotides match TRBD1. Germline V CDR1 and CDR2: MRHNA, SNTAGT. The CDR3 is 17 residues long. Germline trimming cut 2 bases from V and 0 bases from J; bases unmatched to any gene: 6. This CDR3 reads CASSDPRTGGMNTEAFF. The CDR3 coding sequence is TGTGCCAGCAGTGACCCCAGGACAGGGGGAATGAACACTGAAGCTTTCTTT.

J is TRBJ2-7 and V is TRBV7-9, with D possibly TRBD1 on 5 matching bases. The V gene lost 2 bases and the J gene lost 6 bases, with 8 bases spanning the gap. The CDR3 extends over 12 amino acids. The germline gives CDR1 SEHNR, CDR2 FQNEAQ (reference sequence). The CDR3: CASSLQGGEQYF. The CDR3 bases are TGTGCCAGCAGCTTACAGGGCGGCGAGCAGTACTTC.

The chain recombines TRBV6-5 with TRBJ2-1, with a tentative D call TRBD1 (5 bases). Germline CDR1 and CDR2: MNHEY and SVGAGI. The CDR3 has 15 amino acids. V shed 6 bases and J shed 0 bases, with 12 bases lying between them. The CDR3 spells CASRYRGSSYNEQFF. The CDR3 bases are TGTGCCAGCAGATATAGGGGTAGCTCCTACAATGAGCAGTTCTTC.

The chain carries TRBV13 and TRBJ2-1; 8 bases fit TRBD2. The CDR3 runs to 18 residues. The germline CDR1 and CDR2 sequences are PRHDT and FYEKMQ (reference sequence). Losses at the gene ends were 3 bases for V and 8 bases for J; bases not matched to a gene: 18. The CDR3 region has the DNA TGTGCCAGCAGCTTGAGCGTGGTACGGGAGGGCCCAGGGGATGAGCAGTTCTTC. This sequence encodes CASSLSVVREGPGDEQFF.

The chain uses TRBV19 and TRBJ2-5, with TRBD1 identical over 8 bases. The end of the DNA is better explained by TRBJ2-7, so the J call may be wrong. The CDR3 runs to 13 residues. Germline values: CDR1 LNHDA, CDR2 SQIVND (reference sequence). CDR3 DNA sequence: TGTGCCAGTAGCCAGGGGGCGTCCTACGAGCAGTACTTC. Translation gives CASSQGASYEQYF.

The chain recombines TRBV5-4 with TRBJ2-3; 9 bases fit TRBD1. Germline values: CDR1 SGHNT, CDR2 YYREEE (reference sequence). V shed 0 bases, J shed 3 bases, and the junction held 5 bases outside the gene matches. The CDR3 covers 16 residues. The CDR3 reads CASSLAKGTGTDTQYF. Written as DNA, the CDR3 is TGTGCCAGCAGCTTGGCAAAGGGGACAGGGACAGATACGCAGTATTTT.

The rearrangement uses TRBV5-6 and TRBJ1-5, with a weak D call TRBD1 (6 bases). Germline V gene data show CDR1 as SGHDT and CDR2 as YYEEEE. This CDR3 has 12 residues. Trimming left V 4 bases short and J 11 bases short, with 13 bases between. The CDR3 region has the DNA TGTGCCAGCAGCGCCCTAGGGGGAGCCCAGCATTTT. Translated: CASSALGGAQHF.

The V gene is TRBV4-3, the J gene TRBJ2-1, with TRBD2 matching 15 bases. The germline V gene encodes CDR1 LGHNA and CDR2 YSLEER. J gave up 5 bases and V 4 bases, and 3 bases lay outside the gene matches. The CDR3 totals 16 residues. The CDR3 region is CASSPGLAGGNNEQFF. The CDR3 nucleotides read TGCGCCAGCAGCCCGGGACTAGCGGGAGGTAACAATGAGCAGTTCTTC.

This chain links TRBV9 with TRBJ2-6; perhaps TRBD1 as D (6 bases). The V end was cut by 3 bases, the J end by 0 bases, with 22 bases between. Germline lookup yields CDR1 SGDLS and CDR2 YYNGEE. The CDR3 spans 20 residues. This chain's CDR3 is CASSDSLRGYDFSGANVLTF. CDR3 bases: TGTGCCAGCAGCGATTCCCTCAGGGGTTATGATTTCTCTGGGGCCAACGTCCTGACTTTC.

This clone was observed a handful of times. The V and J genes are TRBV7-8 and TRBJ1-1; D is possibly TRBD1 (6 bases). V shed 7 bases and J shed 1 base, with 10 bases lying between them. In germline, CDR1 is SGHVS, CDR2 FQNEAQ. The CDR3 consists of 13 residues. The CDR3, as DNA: TGTGCCAGCATCCTACAGGGGAACACTGAAGCTTTCTTT. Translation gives CASILQGNTEAFF.

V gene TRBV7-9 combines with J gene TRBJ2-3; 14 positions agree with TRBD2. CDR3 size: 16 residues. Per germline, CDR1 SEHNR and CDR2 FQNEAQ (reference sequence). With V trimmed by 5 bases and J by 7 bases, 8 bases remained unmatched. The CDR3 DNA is TGTGCCAGCAGCCCGGGACTAGCGGGGGTTGCGAATACGCAGTATTTT. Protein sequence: CASSPGLAGVANTQYF.

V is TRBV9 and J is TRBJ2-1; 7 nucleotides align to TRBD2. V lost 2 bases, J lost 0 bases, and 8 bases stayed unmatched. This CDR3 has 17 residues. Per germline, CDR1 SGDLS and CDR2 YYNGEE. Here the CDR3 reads CASSVSLAESSYNEQFF. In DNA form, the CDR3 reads TGTGCCAGCAGCGTCTCTCTAGCGGAGAGCTCCTACAATGAGCAGTTCTTC.

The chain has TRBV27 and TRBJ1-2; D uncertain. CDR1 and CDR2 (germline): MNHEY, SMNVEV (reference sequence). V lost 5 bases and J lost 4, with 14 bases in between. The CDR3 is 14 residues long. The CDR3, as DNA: TGTGCCAGCAGTCCCCACCCCGGACTCTATGGCTACACCTTC. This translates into CASSPHPGLYGYTF.

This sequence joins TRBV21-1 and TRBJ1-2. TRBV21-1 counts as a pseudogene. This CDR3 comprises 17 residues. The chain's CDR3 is CASSAGGLGGSRDGYTF. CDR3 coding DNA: TGTGCCAGCAGCGCGGGCGGTCTTGGGGGGTCTCGGGATGGCTACACCTTC.

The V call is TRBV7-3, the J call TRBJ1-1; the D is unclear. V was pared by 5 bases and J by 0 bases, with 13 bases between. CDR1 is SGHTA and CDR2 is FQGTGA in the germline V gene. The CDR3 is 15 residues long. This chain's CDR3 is CASSAGVGMNTEAFF. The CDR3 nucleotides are TGTGCCAGCAGCGCCGGGGTGGGCATGAACACTGAAGCTTTCTTT. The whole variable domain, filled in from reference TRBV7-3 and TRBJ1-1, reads GAGVSQTPSNKVTEKGKYVELRCDPISGHTALYWYRQSLGQGPEFLIYFQGTGAADDSGLPNDRFFAVRPEGSVSTLKIQRTERGDSAVYLCASSAGVGMNTEAFFGQGTRLTVV.

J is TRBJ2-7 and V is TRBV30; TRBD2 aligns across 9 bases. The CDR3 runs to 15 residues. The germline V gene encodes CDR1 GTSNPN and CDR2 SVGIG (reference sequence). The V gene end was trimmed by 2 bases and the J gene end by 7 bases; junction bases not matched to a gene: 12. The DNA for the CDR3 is TGTGCCTGGAGTCTACCGGGACTAGCAGCGCGGGAGCAGTACTTC. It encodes CAWSLPGLAAREQYF.

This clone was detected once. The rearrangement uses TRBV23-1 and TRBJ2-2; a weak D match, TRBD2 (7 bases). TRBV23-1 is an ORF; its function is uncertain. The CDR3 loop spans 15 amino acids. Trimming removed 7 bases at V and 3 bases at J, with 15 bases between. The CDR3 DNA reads TGCGCCAGCATAAGGGGGGGCGCGGACACCGGGGAGCTGTTTTTT. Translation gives CASIRGGADTGELFF.

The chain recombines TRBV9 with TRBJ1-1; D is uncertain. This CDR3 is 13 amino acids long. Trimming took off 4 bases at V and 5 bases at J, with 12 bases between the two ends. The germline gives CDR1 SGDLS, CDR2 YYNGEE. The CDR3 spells CASSFPPETEAFF. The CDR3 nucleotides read TGTGCCAGCAGCTTTCCACCTGAGACTGAAGCTTTCTTT.

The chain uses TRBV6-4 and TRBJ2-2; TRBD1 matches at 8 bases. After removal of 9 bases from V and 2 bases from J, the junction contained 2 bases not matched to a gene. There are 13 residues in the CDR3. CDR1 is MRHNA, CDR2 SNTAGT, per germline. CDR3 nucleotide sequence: TGTGCCAGTGGACAGGGCAACACCGGGGAGCTGTTTTTT. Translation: CASGQGNTGELFF.

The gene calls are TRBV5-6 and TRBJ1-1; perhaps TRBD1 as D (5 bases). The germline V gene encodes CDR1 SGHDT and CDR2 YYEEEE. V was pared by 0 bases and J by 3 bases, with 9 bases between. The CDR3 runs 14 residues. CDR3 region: CASSLASGYTEAFF. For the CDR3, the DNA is TGTGCCAGCAGCTTGGCGTCAGGGTACACTGAAGCTTTCTTT.

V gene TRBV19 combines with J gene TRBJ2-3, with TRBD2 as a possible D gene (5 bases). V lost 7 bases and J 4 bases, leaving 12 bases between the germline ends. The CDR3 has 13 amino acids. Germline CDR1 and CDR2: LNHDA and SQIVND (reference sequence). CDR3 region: CASTLAGADTQYF. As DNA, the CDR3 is TGTGCCAGTACCCTTGCCGGGGCAGATACGCAGTATTTT.

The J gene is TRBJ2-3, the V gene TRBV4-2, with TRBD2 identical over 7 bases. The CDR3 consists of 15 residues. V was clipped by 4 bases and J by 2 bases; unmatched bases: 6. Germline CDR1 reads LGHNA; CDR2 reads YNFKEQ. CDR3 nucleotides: TGTGCCAGCAGCCCCAGAGAGCGGGACACAGATACGCAGTATTTT. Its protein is CASSPRERDTDTQYF.